The sequence of this T cell receptor (beta chain) was determined in a study of cytomegalovirus exposure and HLA in healthy donors. Method: immunoSEQ multiplex PCR; TCRdb's copy keeps in-frame clones and lacks some. This table holds around 230,000 clones, 70% to 90% found once. Germline values: CDR1 MNHEY, CDR2 SMNVEV (reference sequence). The CDR3 extends over 15 amino acids. Trimming removed 3 bases at V and 7 bases at J, with 19 bases between. The chain has TRBV27 and TRBJ2-7; D is perhaps TRBD1 (7 bases). Sequencing was done on a sample of PBMCs. This sequence was found in a woman in her 30s in good health and CMV-seropositive. CDR3: CASSLGLGQLTEQYF. CDR3 in DNA: TGTGCCAGCAGTTTGGGACTGGGACAGCTAACGGAGCAGTACTTC.